Below are 19 T cell receptor beta chains sequenced from a single sample in a study of response to subunit inactivated influenza vaccine. Each CDR3 protein is one row after TCRdb ran MiXCR on the RT-PCR reads. This repertoire shows some 520,000 distinct CDR3 sequences, approximately 15% found once; its top ten account for roughly 3%. The starting material was CD4+ T cells sorted from PBMCs, obtained 23 months after vaccination. All receptors come from a man aged 50-75 years who received an inactivated influenza vaccine.

The rearrangement joins TRBV15 to TRBJ2-7; D not resolved. The CDR3 consists of 12 residues. CDR1 and CDR2 from the germline V gene are LNHNV and YYDKDF (reference sequence). The germline V and J ends were trimmed by 0 bases and 3 bases, with 3 bases remaining between them. The CDR3 nucleotides read TGTGCCACCAGCAGAGACCACTACGAGCAGTACTTC. Translation gives CATSRDHYEQYF.

V is TRBV12-3 or TRBV12-4 and J is TRBJ2-1; TRBD2 agrees at 11 bases. This CDR3 spans 16 amino acids. Losses at the gene ends were 6 bases for V and 4 bases for J; bases not matched to a gene: 8. The CDR3 region is CASSLSASGRYNEQFF. For the CDR3, the DNA is TGTGCCAGCAGCCTCTCGGCTAGCGGGAGGTACAATGAGCAGTTCTTC.

A few counts support this clonotype. The rearrangement links TRBV12-3 or TRBV12-4 to TRBJ1-2, with D possibly TRBD1 on 6 matching bases. Trimming stripped 6 bases from V and 4 bases from J, with 12 bases between. The CDR3 has 13 residues. CDR3 nucleotide sequence: TGTGCCAGCAGGCGAGGGGGGACCTATGGCTACACCTTC. Translation: CASRRGGTYGYTF.

The sample holds a few counts of this clonotype. V gene TRBV9 combines with J gene TRBJ2-6; 7 nucleotides align to TRBD1. J gave up 1 base and V 1 base, and 8 bases lay outside the gene matches. CDR3 length equals 18 residues. Per germline, CDR1 SGDLS and CDR2 YYNGEE. The CDR3 sequence is CASSVRGTDWSGANVLTF. CDR3 DNA: TGTGCCAGCAGCGTAAGGGGGACAGACTGGTCTGGGGCCAACGTCCTGACTTTC.

This clonotype was seen ten or more times. The chain links TRBV10-3 to TRBJ2-5; maybe TRBD1 (5 bases). The CDR3 sequence is 14 residues long. The germline V gene encodes CDR1 ENHRY and CDR2 SYGVKD. Between the trimmed V and J ends, which lost 6 bases and 0 bases, there was a span of 11 bases. The CDR3 here is CAIRTANYQETQYF. In nucleotides, the CDR3 is TGTGCCATCAGGACAGCTAATTACCAAGAGACCCAGTACTTC.

This clonotype turned up a few times. V is TRBV11-2 and J is TRBJ2-5; D not certain. Trimming left V 1 base short and J 5 bases short, with 14 bases between. CDR1 SGHAT and CDR2 FQNNGV come from the germline V gene. The CDR3 has 15 residues. In nucleotides, the CDR3 is TGTGCCAGCAGCTTAGGGACGACCGCCGGGGAGACCCAGTACTTC. It yields the protein CASSLGTTAGETQYF.

Only a few counts were recorded for this clonotype. V and J are TRBV6-1 and TRBJ2-7; the match to TRBD1 covers 7 bases. J gave up 0 bases and V 7 bases, and 3 bases lay outside the gene matches. CDR1 and CDR2 (germline): MNHNS, SASEGT. This CDR3 region has 13 residues. Written as DNA, the CDR3 is TGTGCCAGCATTGACAGGGTCTCCTACGAGCAGTACTTC. Translated: CASIDRVSYEQYF.

This clonotype was detected only a few times. The rearrangement uses TRBV29-1 and TRBJ1-1; D call uncertain. The CDR3 contains 13 residues. Germline loops: CDR1 SQVTM, CDR2 ANQGSEA. V lost 5 bases and J lost 0, with 10 bases in between. DNA of the CDR3: TGCAGCGTTCAGGCAGAGATGAACACTGAAGCTTTCTTT. Translating it yields CSVQAEMNTEAFF.

This clonotype was observed a handful of times. The chain recombines TRBV2 with TRBJ2-3; possibly TRBD1 or TRBD2 for D (5 bases each). Trimming removed 7 bases at V and 0 bases at J, with 11 bases between. This CDR3 region has 14 residues. Germline V lookup: CDR1 SNHLY, CDR2 FYNNEI. The CDR3 coding sequence is TGTGCCAGCAATGGGGGAACTAGCACAGATACGCAGTATTTT. This sequence encodes CASNGGTSTDTQYF.

CDR3 DNA: TGTGCCACCGGGAGCCAAGTCGCCTACGAGCAGTACTTC. The encoded protein is CATGSQVAYEQYF. This chain joins TRBV15 and TRBJ2-7; D is perhaps TRBD2 (5 bases). Germline CDR1 reads LNHNV; CDR2 reads YYDKDF (reference sequence). V was clipped by 8 bases and J by 2 bases, with 13 bases between them. This CDR3 has 13 amino acids.

The J gene is TRBJ1-2, the V gene TRBV3-1, with TRBD1 matching over 7 bases. V shed 1 base and J 8 bases; nucleotides not matched to a gene: 4. There are 13 residues in the CDR3. Germline V gene sequence: CDR1 LGHDT, CDR2 YNNKEL (reference sequence). The DNA of the CDR3 is TGTGCCAGCAGCCAAGGACAGGGTCGGGGCTACACCTTC. Translated, it gives CASSQGQGRGYTF.

The chain is built from TRBV7-8 and TRBJ2-3; TRBD2 is a possible D gene (6 bases). The CDR3 has 16 residues. The V gene lost 4 bases and the J gene lost 2 bases, with 16 bases spanning the gap. Germline values: CDR1 SGHVS, CDR2 FQNEAQ. CDR3 nucleotide sequence: TGTGCCAGCAGCTCCTTTTTTGGGGGGTCCACAGATACGCAGTATTTT. Amino acids: CASSSFFGGSTDTQYF. Supplemented by reference TRBV7-8 and TRBJ2-3, the full variable domain reads GAGVSQSPRYKVAKRGQDVALRCDPISGHVSLFWYQQALGQGPEFLTYFQNEAQLDKSGLPSDRFFAERPEGSVSTLKIQRTQQEDSAVYLCASSSFFGGSTDTQYFGPGTRLTVL.

Note on this clonotype: The CDR3 does not close with the conserved phenylalanine or tryptophan, likely indicating a read error. Because the CDR3's place on the DNA is in doubt, the DNA is left out and the CDR3 is given as listed by TCRdb. The genes are TRBV2 and TRBJ2-1; the table assigns TRBD1, which was not confirmed against the DNA. CDR1 SNHLY and CDR2 FYNNEI come from the germline V gene. The length of the CDR3 is 12 amino acids, counting both ends. This chain's CDR3 is CASNTGTGAFEI.

The chain is built from TRBV9 and TRBJ1-1; maybe TRBD1 (5 bases). Trimming stripped 0 bases from V and 1 base from J, with 10 bases between. CDR3 length: 15 amino acids. Germline loops: CDR1 SGDLS, CDR2 YYNGEE. In DNA form, the CDR3 reads TGTGCCAGCAGCGTAGTTGACAGAGCGAACACTGAAGCTTTCTTT. The encoded protein is CASSVVDRANTEAFF.

The rearrangement links TRBV20-1 to TRBJ2-7; TRBD1 matches at 8 bases. This CDR3 region has 14 residues. Germline loops: CDR1 DFQATT, CDR2 SNEGSKA (reference sequence). V lost 2 bases to trimming and J lost 3 bases; unmatched junction nucleotides: 6. CDR3 DNA sequence: TGCAGTGCTAGATCCGGGACAGGCATCTACGAGCAGTACTTC. Protein product: CSARSGTGIYEQYF.

This clonotype was detected a few times. The V call is TRBV6-5, the J call TRBJ2-7; 8 bases line up with TRBD2. Germline CDR1 and CDR2: MNHEY and SVGAGI. V shed 0 bases, J shed 5 bases, and the junction held 6 bases outside the gene matches. The CDR3 length is 15 residues. CDR3 DNA sequence: TGTGCCAGCAGTTACTCCAGCGGGAGTCCCCACGAGCAGTACTTC. Translation: CASSYSSGSPHEQYF.

The chain uses TRBV11-3 and TRBJ2-1; D might be TRBD2 (5 bases). CDR1 is SGHNT and CDR2 is YENEEA in the germline V gene. The CDR3 totals 15 residues. V lost 5 bases to trimming and J lost 6 bases, with 17 bases between them. CDR3 in DNA: TGTGCCAGCAGCCTTATAGCGCGAACTGGCAATGAGCAGTTCTTC. Amino acids: CASSLIARTGNEQFF.

The chain is built from TRBV6-2 or TRBV6-3 and TRBJ1-2; 7 nucleotides line up with TRBD1. The J segment lost 0 bases and the V segment lost 5 bases, leaving 6 bases of the junction unmatched. The CDR3 is made up of 15 amino acids. Germline values: CDR1 MNHEY, CDR2 SVGEGT. The CDR3 region has the DNA TGTGCCAGCAGTCCGGGACAGAGAACTAACTATGGCTACACCTTC. Protein product: CASSPGQRTNYGYTF.

The sample holds many counts of this clonotype. The chain is built from TRBV10-3 and TRBJ1-5, with no clear D. The CDR3 length is 14 residues. Germline CDR1 ENHRY, CDR2 SYGVKD. Deletions cut 4 bases from V and 2 bases from J, with 9 bases between. The CDR3, as DNA: TGTGCCATCAGTGGTACGGTCGGCAATCAGCCCCAGCATTTT. It codes for CAISGTVGNQPQHF.